What follows are 17 T cell receptor beta chains derived from one specimen sequenced in a study of cytomegalovirus exposure and HLA in healthy donors. Libraries were prepared by immunoSEQ multiplex PCR; TCRdb keeps only in-frame clonotypes and omits some of them. This table holds about 120,000 clones, over 75% found once. Material for sequencing was PBMCs. The receptor source for this set is a woman in her twenties or thirties in good health and CMV-seropositive.

The chain couples TRBV30 to TRBJ2-7, with 12 bases fitting TRBD1. Looked up from germline, CDR1 is GTSNPN and CDR2 is SVGIG (reference sequence). Germline trimming cut 3 bases from V and 3 bases from J; bases unmatched to any gene: 3. This CDR3 contains 14 residues. Written as DNA, the CDR3 is TGTGCCTGGAGAGGGACAGGGGGCAGCTACGAGCAGTACTTC. Protein: CAWRGTGGSYEQYF.

The chain recombines TRBV7-9 with TRBJ1-4, with no clear D. V lost 2 bases and J lost 8, with 3 bases in between. Per the germline V gene, CDR1 is SEHNR and CDR2 is FQNEAQ (reference sequence). There are 11 residues in the CDR3. The DNA for the CDR3 is TGTGCCAGCAGCTTACAGGAAAAACTGTTTTTT. Translating it yields CASSLQEKLFF.

This chain links TRBV28 with TRBJ2-1; D unresolved. The CDR3 consists of 13 residues. Germline CDR1 and CDR2: MDHEN and SYDVKM. V lost 5 bases, J lost 0 bases, and 5 bases lay in between. This CDR3 reads CASSHSSYNEQFF. The CDR3 DNA follows: TGTGCCAGCAGTCACAGCTCCTACAATGAGCAGTTCTTC.

This clone was counted a few times. The chain links TRBV4-1 to TRBJ1-6; 11 nucleotides line up with TRBD1. The CDR3 totals 17 residues. V trimming: 1 base; J trimming: 7 bases; junction bases outside the gene matches: 6. Germline values: CDR1 MGHRA, CDR2 YSYEKL. The CDR3 DNA follows: TGCGCCAGCAGCCAAGGGACAGGGGGCCTTGCAAATTCACCCCTCCACTTT. Translating it yields CASSQGTGGLANSPLHF.

This chain links TRBV30 with TRBJ2-3; 13 bases match TRBD2. Trimming took 5 bases from V and 5 from J; bases not matched to a gene: 13. The CDR3 covers 17 residues. Germline V gene data show CDR1 as GTSNPN and CDR2 as SVGIG (reference sequence). The CDR3 protein is CAWDFRALAGGIDTQYF. CDR3 bases: TGTGCCTGGGACTTCAGAGCACTAGCGGGGGGGATAGATACGCAGTATTTT. Looking up the rest from reference TRBV30 and TRBJ2-3 gives the full variable domain: SQTIHQWPATLVQPVGSPLSLECTVEGTSNPNLYWYRQAAGRGLQLLFYSVGIGQISSEVPQNLSASRPQDRQFILSSKKLLLSDSGFYLCAWDFRALAGGIDTQYFGPGTRLTVL.

V usage is TRBV11-1 and J usage is TRBJ2-5; D is perhaps TRBD1 (6 bases). The CDR3 totals 13 residues. Germline CDR1 and CDR2: SGHAT and FQDESV (reference sequence). V was cut by 2 bases and J by 4 bases, with 8 bases left in between. The CDR3 sequence is CASSLIRGETQYF. DNA of the CDR3: TGTGCCAGCAGCTTAATCAGGGGAGAGACCCAGTACTTC.

The V gene is TRBV29-1, the J gene TRBJ2-5; 8 positions agree with TRBD2. This CDR3 spans 13 amino acids. The trim removed 6 bases at V and 4 bases at J, leaving 7 bases unmatched. CDR1 SQVTM and CDR2 ANQGSEA come from the germline V gene. The CDR3 spells CSVAGGAGETQYF. In DNA, the CDR3 is TGCAGCGTCGCCGGGGGGGCCGGAGAGACCCAGTACTTC.

DNA of the CDR3: TGTGCCAGCAGTTTATACACCGGAACTAGTGGCGAGCAGTACTTC. Residues: CASSLYTGTSGEQYF. V usage is TRBV28 and J usage is TRBJ2-7; tentatively, D is TRBD2 (5 bases). The CDR3 covers 15 residues. CDR1 and CDR2 (germline): MDHEN, SYDVKM. V lost 1 base and J 6 bases, leaving 16 bases between the germline ends.

The gene calls are TRBV13 and TRBJ2-5; 7 bases are a match to TRBD2. Germline CDR1 PRHDT, CDR2 FYEKMQ (reference sequence). V gave up 4 bases and J gave up 7 bases; unmatched junction bases: 12. The length of the CDR3 is 15 residues. DNA for the CDR3: TGTGCCAGCAGCTCCCCCTGGGGAGGGCCGCGGACCCAGTACTTC. Its protein is CASSSPWGGPRTQYF.

The chain carries TRBV5-6 and TRBJ1-3; D gene ambiguous. Germline values: CDR1 SGHDT, CDR2 YYEEEE. V was trimmed by 5 bases and J by 8 bases, leaving 14 bases between them. The CDR3 consists of 13 residues. CDR3 sequence: CASRPAGRDTIYF. The DNA for the CDR3 is TGTGCCAGCAGGCCGGCCGGGCGGGACACCATATATTTT.

This CDR3 reads CASSQTSGGYNEQFF. The CDR3 DNA reads TGCGCCAGCAGCCAGACCAGTGGAGGGTACAATGAGCAGTTCTTC. The chain has TRBV4-3 and TRBJ2-1, with D perhaps matching TRBD2 (6 bases). The CDR3 consists of 15 residues. V shed 3 bases and J shed 4 bases, with 13 bases lying between them. The germline V gene encodes CDR1 LGHNA and CDR2 YSLEER.

The chain links TRBV5-1 to TRBJ1-2; D is perhaps TRBD1 (6 bases). Trimming cost V 4 bases and J 4 bases, with 17 bases left between them. Germline V gene lookup returns CDR1 SGHRS and CDR2 YFSETQ. There are 15 residues in the CDR3. The DNA of the CDR3 is TGCGCCAGCAGCCTAAGGACAGATTCCTCCTATGGCTACACCTTC. Amino acid sequence: CASSLRTDSSYGYTF.

This clone was recorded a few times. This rearrangement joins TRBV6-5 to TRBJ1-6; 9 nucleotides agree with TRBD1. J lost 2 bases, V lost 7 bases, and 3 bases had no gene match. Per the germline V gene, CDR1 is MNHEY and CDR2 is SVGAGI. This CDR3 has 15 residues. The CDR3 DNA is TGTGCCAGCAAAACAGGGGGCACCTATAATTCACCCCTCCACTTT. Translated, it gives CASKTGGTYNSPLHF.

The chain is built from TRBV27 and TRBJ2-5; D might be TRBD1 (5 bases). The length of the CDR3 is 13 residues. Germline V lookup: CDR1 MNHEY, CDR2 SMNVEV (reference sequence). Trimming left V 3 bases short and J 5 bases short, with 10 bases between. The CDR3 DNA reads as TGTGCCAGCAGTTTCAGGGTGACGGAGACCCAGTACTTC. Its translation: CASSFRVTETQYF.

This rearrangement joins TRBV7-9 to TRBJ2-1; no firm D call. This CDR3 is 12 amino acids long. CDR1 and CDR2 from the germline V gene are SEHNR and FQNEAQ (reference sequence). The V and J ends lost 2 bases and 5 bases respectively, with 4 bases between them. The CDR3: CASSLLNNEQFF. The CDR3 region has the DNA TGTGCCAGCAGCTTACTAAACAATGAGCAGTTCTTC.

The rearrangement uses TRBV29-1 and TRBJ2-1, with TRBD2 matching 7 bases. The CDR3 is 14 amino acids. V was pared by 8 bases and J by 4 bases, with 11 bases of the junction left unmatched. The germline CDR1 and CDR2 sequences are SQVTM and ANQGSEA. The CDR3 nucleotides read TGCAGCCTGACTAGCCGGCCTTATTACAATGAGCAGTTCTTC. Encoded protein: CSLTSRPYYNEQFF.

V is TRBV2 and J is TRBJ1-1; perhaps TRBD1 as D (6 bases). V lost 6 bases and J lost 1, with 18 bases in between. Germline V gene lookup returns CDR1 SNHLY and CDR2 FYNNEI. This CDR3 contains 16 residues. CDR3 sequence reads: CASRPARGAGNTEAFF. CDR3 nucleotides: TGTGCCAGCAGACCCGCCCGGGGGGCGGGGAACACTGAAGCTTTCTTT.